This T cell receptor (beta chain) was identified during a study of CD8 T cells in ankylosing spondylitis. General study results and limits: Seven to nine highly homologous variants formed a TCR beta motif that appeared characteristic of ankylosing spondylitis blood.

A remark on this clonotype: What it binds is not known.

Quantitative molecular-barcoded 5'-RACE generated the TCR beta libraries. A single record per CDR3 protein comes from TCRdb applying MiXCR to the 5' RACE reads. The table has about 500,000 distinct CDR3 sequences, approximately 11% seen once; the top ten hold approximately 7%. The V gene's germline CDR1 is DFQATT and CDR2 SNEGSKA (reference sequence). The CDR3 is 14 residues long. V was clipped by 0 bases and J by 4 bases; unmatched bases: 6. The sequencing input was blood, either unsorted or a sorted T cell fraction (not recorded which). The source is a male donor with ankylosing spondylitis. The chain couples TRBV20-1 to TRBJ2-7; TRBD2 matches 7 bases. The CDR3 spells CSARDLTGGYEQYV. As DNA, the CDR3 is TGCAGTGCTAGAGATCTAACGGGAGGATACGAGCAGTACGTC.